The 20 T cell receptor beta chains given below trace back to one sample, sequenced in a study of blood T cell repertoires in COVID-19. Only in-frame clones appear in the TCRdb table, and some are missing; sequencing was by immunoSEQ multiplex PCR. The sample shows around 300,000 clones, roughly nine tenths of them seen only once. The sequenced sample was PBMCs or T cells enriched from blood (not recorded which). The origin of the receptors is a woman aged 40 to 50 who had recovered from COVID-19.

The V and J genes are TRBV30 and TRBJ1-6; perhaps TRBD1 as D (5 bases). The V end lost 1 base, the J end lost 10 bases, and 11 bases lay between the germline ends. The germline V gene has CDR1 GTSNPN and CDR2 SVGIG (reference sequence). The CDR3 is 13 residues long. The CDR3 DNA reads TGTGCCTGGAGTGGGGGGGTTGGCTCACCCCTCCACTTT. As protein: CAWSGGVGSPLHF. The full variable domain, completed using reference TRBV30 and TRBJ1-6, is SQTIHQWPATLVQPVGSPLSLECTVEGTSNPNLYWYRQAAGRGLQLLFYSVGIGQISSEVPQNLSASRPQDRQFILSSKKLLLSDSGFYLCAWSGGVGSPLHFGNGTRLTVT.

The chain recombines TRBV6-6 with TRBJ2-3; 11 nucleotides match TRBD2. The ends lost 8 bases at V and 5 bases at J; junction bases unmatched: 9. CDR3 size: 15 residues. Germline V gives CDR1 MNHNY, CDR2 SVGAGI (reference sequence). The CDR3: CASGVAGGPVDTQYF. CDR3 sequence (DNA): TGTGCCAGCGGAGTAGCGGGGGGGCCCGTAGATACGCAGTATTTT.

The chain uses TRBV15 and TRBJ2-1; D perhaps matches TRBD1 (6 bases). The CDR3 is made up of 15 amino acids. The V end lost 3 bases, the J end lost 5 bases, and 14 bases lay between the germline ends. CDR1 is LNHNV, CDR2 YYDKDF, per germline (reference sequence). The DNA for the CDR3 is TGTGCCACCAGCAGCTACAGGGTGGGGGACAATGAGCAGTTCTTC. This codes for CATSSYRVGDNEQFF.

This CDR3 is CASSFSARETQYF. The CDR3 nucleotides read TGTGCCAGCAGTTTCTCCGCGCGAGAGACCCAGTACTTC. V is TRBV12-3 or TRBV12-4 and J is TRBJ2-5; no clear D. Trimming stripped 3 bases from V and 4 bases from J, with 9 bases between. The CDR3 contains 13 residues.

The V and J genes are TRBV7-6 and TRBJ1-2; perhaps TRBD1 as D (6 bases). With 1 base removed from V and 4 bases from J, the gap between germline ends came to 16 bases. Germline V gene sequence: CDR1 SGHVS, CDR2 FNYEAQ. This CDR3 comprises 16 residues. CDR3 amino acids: CASSLGGTTSSYGYTF. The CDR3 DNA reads TGTGCCAGCAGCTTAGGTGGGACAACTTCGAGCTATGGCTACACCTTC.

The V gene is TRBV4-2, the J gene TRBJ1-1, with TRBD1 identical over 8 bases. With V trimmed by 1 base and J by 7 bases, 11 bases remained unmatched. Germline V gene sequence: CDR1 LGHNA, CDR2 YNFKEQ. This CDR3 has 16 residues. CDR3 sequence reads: CASSQGPGGDGREAFF. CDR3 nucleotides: TGTGCCAGCAGCCAAGGGCCAGGGGGCGATGGGCGTGAAGCTTTCTTT.

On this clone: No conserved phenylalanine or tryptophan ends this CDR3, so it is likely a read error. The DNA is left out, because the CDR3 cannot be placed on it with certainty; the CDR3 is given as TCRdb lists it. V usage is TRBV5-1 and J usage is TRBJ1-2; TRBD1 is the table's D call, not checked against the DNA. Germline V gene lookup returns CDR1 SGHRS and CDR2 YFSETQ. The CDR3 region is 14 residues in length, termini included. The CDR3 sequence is CASSLNPGQGPTMA.

The CDR3 DNA sequence: TGTGCCAGCAGCTTGGCGGGGTCCAAAAACATTCAGTACTTC. This sequence encodes CASSLAGSKNIQYF. This chain uses TRBV7-2 with TRBJ2-4; the D gene is possibly TRBD2 (6 bases). V lost 3 bases to trimming and J lost 2 bases, with 8 bases between them. The length of the CDR3 is 14 residues. Germline values: CDR1 SGHTA, CDR2 FQGNSA. The complete variable domain, with remaining parts taken from reference TRBV7-2 and TRBJ2-4, reads GAGVSQSPSNKVTEKGKDVELRCDPISGHTALYWYRQSLGQGLEFLIYFQGNSAPDKSGLPSDRFSAERTGGSVSTLTIQRTQQEDSAVYLCASSLAGSKNIQYFGAGTRLSVL.

The CDR3 loop is CASSLEAGGSTEAFF. CDR3 bases: TGCGCCAGCAGCTTGGAGGCAGGGGGAAGCACTGAAGCTTTCTTT. The rearrangement links TRBV5-1 to TRBJ1-1; 7 bases align to TRBD1. The CDR3 runs 15 residues. The V segment lost 0 bases and the J segment 4 bases; nucleotides outside the gene matches: 6. The germline CDR1 and CDR2 sequences are SGHRS and YFSETQ.

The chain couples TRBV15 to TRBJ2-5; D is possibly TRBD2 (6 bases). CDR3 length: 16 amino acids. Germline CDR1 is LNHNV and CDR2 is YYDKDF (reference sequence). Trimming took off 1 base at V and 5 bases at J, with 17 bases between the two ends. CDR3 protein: CATSRGGARWRETQYF. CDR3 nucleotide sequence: TGTGCCACCAGCAGAGGCGGGGCCCGATGGAGGGAGACCCAGTACTTC.

CDR3 amino acids: CASSLRSGRLNYNEQFF. The CDR3 DNA reads as TGTGCCAGCAGCTTGCGGAGCGGGAGGCTCAACTACAATGAGCAGTTCTTC. The rearrangement links TRBV5-8 to TRBJ2-1, with TRBD2 identical over 9 bases. The J segment lost 3 bases and the V segment lost 1 base, leaving 8 bases of the junction unmatched. CDR1 and CDR2 from the germline V gene are SGHTS and YDEGEE. There are 17 residues in the CDR3.

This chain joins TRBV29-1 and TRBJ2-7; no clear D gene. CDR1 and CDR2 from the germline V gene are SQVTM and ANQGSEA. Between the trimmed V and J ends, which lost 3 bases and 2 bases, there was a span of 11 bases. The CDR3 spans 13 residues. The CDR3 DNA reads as TGCAGCGTTGAGGCAGGTTCAACCTACGAGCAGTACTTC. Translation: CSVEAGSTYEQYF.

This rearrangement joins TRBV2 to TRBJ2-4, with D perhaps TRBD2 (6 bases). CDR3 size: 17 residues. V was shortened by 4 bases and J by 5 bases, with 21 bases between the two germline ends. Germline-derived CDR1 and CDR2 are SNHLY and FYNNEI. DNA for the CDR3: TGTGCCAGCAGTGCTCGACAAGGGGAGGTGTGGGAAAACATTCAGTACTTC. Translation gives CASSARQGEVWENIQYF.

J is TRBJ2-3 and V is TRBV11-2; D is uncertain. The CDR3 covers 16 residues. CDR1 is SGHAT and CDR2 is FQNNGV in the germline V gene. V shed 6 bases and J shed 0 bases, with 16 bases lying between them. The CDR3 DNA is TGTGCCAGCAGGCGTGGCGCGGCGACTAGCACAGATACGCAGTATTTT. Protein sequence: CASRRGAATSTDTQYF.

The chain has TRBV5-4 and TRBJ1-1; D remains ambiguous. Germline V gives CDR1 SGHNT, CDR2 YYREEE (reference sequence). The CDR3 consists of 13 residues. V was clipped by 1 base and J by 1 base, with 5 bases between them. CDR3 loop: CASSLSQNTEAFF. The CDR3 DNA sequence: TGTGCCAGCAGCTTGTCCCAGAACACTGAAGCTTTCTTT.

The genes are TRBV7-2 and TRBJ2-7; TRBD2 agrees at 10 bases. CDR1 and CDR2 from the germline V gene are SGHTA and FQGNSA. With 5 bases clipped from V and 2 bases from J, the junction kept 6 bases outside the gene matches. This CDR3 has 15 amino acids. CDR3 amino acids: CASSATGTSAYEQYF. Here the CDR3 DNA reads TGTGCCAGCAGCGCAACCGGGACTAGCGCCTACGAGCAGTACTTC. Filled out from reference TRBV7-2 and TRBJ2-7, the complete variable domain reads GAGVSQSPSNKVTEKGKDVELRCDPISGHTALYWYRQSLGQGLEFLIYFQGNSAPDKSGLPSDRFSAERTGGSVSTLTIQRTQQEDSAVYLCASSATGTSAYEQYFGPGTRLTVT.

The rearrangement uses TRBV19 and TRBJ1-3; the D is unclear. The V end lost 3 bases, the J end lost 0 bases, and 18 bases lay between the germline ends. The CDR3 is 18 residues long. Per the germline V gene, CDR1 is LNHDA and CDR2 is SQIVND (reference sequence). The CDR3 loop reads CASSIRGGGYNSGNTIYF. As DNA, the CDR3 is TGTGCCAGTAGTATTAGAGGAGGAGGCTACAACTCTGGAAACACCATATATTTT.

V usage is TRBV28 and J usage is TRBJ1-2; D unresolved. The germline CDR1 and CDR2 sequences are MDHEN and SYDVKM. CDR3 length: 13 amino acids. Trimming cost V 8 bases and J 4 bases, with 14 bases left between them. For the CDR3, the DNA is TGTGCCAGCGACGGGGTAGGAGGCTATGGCTACACCTTC. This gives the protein CASDGVGGYGYTF.

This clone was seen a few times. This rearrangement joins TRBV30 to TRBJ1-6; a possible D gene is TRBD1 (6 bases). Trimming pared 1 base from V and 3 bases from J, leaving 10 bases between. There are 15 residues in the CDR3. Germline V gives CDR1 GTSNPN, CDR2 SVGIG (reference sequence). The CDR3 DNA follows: TGTGCCTGGAGTGCCCGGGACATCTATAATTCACCCCTCCACTTT. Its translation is CAWSARDIYNSPLHF. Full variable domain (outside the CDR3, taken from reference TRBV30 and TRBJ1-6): SQTIHQWPATLVQPVGSPLSLECTVEGTSNPNLYWYRQAAGRGLQLLFYSVGIGQISSEVPQNLSASRPQDRQFILSSKKLLLSDSGFYLCAWSARDIYNSPLHFGNGTRLTVT.

DNA for the CDR3: TGTGCCAGCAGCTTGACAACAGGGGCCAATTCACCCCTCCACTTT. Translated: CASSLTTGANSPLHF. V and J are TRBV5-4 and TRBJ1-6, with 7 positions matching TRBD1. CDR1 is SGHNT and CDR2 is YYREEE in the germline V gene (reference sequence). The CDR3 sequence is 15 residues long. The J segment lost 7 bases and the V segment lost 1 base, leaving 5 bases of the junction unmatched.